These 26 T cell receptor beta chains share one sample of origin, sequenced in a study of shared clonotypes between healthy human individuals. Here immunoSEQ multiplex PCR was the method, and the copy in TCRdb shows in-frame clones only, minus some. This sample has about 600,000 clones; around 76% occur once, and the top ten carry around 12%. The sequenced material came from PBMCs. The origin of the receptors is a woman aged 40 to 50 in good health. Some clones in this sample may be carry-over from other donors' samples.

The V call is TRBV30, the J call TRBJ2-7, with 7 nucleotides matching TRBD1. This CDR3 spans 13 amino acids. The germline CDR1 and CDR2 sequences are GTSNPN and SVGIG (reference sequence). V lost 3 bases to trimming and J lost 2 bases; unmatched junction nucleotides: 4. The CDR3 DNA follows: TGTGCCTGGAGAGTGACAGGGACCTACGAGCAGTACTTC. Translation gives CAWRVTGTYEQYF.

The CDR3 loop reads CASSVGQGNNYGYTF. The DNA for the CDR3 is TGTGCCAGCAGCGTAGGACAGGGGAATAACTATGGCTACACCTTC. V gene TRBV9 combines with J gene TRBJ1-2; 8 bases are a match to TRBD1. CDR3 length equals 15 residues. From germline, CDR1 is SGDLS and CDR2 YYNGEE. With 0 bases clipped from V and 1 base from J, the junction kept 2 bases outside the gene matches.

Remarks on this clone: This likely stems from a read error, as it lies one base from a far larger clone. V usage is TRBV4-2 and J usage is TRBJ2-1; 9 bases fit TRBD2. The junction had 4 bases not matched to a gene; V was cut back by 0 bases and J by 7 bases. Germline CDR1 LGHNA, CDR2 YNFKEQ. This CDR3 is 15 amino acids long. CDR3 protein: CASSQDSGSQNEQFF. Written as DNA, the CDR3 is TGTGCCAGCAGCCAAGATAGCGGGAGTCAGAATGAGCAGTTCTTC.

The chain joins TRBV6-5 to TRBJ2-2; 9 positions agree with TRBD1. Germline V lookup: CDR1 MNHEY, CDR2 SVGAGI. J gave up 6 bases and V 4 bases, and 6 bases lay outside the gene matches. The CDR3 loop spans 15 amino acids. This CDR3 is CASSLGTGLAGELFF. CDR3 bases: TGTGCCAGCAGTTTGGGGACAGGGCTCGCCGGGGAGCTGTTTTTT.

This clone was found many times. The rearrangement links TRBV10-3 to TRBJ2-1; 8 bases are a match to TRBD2. CDR1 and CDR2 (germline): ENHRY, SYGVKD. This CDR3 comprises 15 residues. Losses at the gene ends were 3 bases for V and 8 bases for J; bases not matched to a gene: 9. CDR3 nucleotide sequence: TGTGCCATCAGTGATCTTGCGGGAGGCCCCTATGAGCAGTTCTTC. Translating gives CAISDLAGGPYEQFF.

This chain connects TRBV28 to TRBJ2-7; D is unresolved. CDR1 and CDR2 (germline): MDHEN, SYDVKM. This CDR3 is built from 13 residues. V was pared by 11 bases and J by 3 bases, with 17 bases between. CDR3 sequence: CAQSERGLYEQYF. In nucleotides, the CDR3 is TGTGCCCAAAGCGAAAGAGGTCTCTACGAGCAGTACTTC.

This chain links TRBV30 with TRBJ1-3; D not resolved. The V and J ends lost 2 bases and 0 bases respectively, with 11 bases between them. CDR1 is GTSNPN, CDR2 SVGIG, per germline (reference sequence). This CDR3 region has 15 residues. The CDR3, as DNA: TGTGCCTGGAGTTACGGCGGCGGCTCTGGAAACACCATATATTTT. It is translated as CAWSYGGGSGNTIYF.

The CDR3 bases are TGCGCCAGCAGCCCCGGGGGCGGTAACTCTGGAAACACCATATATTTT. It is translated as CASSPGGGNSGNTIYF. The genes are TRBV5-1 and TRBJ1-3; TRBD1 is a possible D gene (6 bases). Germline CDR1 is SGHRS and CDR2 is YFSETQ. The length of the CDR3 is 16 residues. V lost 4 bases and J lost 0, with 14 bases in between.

CDR3 loop: CSLFANYGYTF. The CDR3 DNA reads as TGCAGTCTGTTCGCTAACTATGGCTACACCTTC. The genes are TRBV20-1 and TRBJ1-2; no reliable D call. The germline CDR1 and CDR2 sequences are DFQATT and SNEGSKA (reference sequence). The CDR3 is 11 amino acids. V dropped 8 bases and J dropped 0 bases, with 7 bases sitting between them.

The chain joins TRBV15 to TRBJ1-2; 8 nucleotides agree with TRBD1. The CDR3 consists of 16 residues. The germline V gene encodes CDR1 LNHNV and CDR2 YYDKDF (reference sequence). The V segment lost 0 bases and the J segment 6 bases; nucleotides outside the gene matches: 9. The CDR3: CATSRDLGRGLHGYTF. CDR3 DNA: TGTGCCACCAGCAGAGATCTCGGCAGGGGGCTGCATGGCTACACCTTC.

The rearrangement joins TRBV9 to TRBJ2-1; TRBD2 agrees at 9 bases. The J segment lost 8 bases and the V segment lost 0 bases, leaving 9 bases of the junction unmatched. The CDR3 runs to 16 residues. Germline assignment: CDR1 SGDLS and CDR2 YYNGEE. The CDR3 DNA sequence: TGTGCCAGCAGCGTAGGAGCTAGCGGGGCAGGGTATGAGCAGTTCTTC. Translated: CASSVGASGAGYEQFF.

This clone came up once. V gene TRBV28 combines with J gene TRBJ2-7, with D unresolved. CDR1 and CDR2 (germline): MDHEN, SYDVKM. The CDR3 is 16 residues long. V shed 6 bases and J shed 3 bases, with 21 bases lying between them. DNA for the CDR3: TGTGCCAGCAGCCCAACCGTTGGGGTTTCTTACTACGAGCAGTACTTC. Residues: CASSPTVGVSYYEQYF.

The chain recombines TRBV11-3 with TRBJ2-7; tentatively, D is TRBD2 (5 bases). This CDR3 is built from 15 residues. The ends were cut back, 1 base at V and 3 bases at J, with 13 bases in the middle. Germline assignment: CDR1 SGHNT and CDR2 YENEEA. CDR3 sequence: CASSLGAAGIYEQYF. CDR3 bases: TGTGCCAGCAGCTTAGGCGCTGCCGGGATCTACGAGCAGTACTTC.

This clone is a singleton in its sample. The chain is built from TRBV28 and TRBJ2-7; D not certain. The CDR3 is 13 residues long. V lost 1 base and J 7 bases, leaving 11 bases between the germline ends. Germline CDR1 is MDHEN and CDR2 is SYDVKM. CDR3 DNA: TGTGCCAGCAGTTTATACCCATGGGGAGAGCAGTACTTC. Its protein product is CASSLYPWGEQYF.

This clone was counted only a few times. This rearrangement joins TRBV10-3 to TRBJ1-2; possible D gene TRBD1, 5 bases. Germline CDR1 and CDR2: ENHRY and SYGVKD. The CDR3 extends over 13 amino acids. V shed 0 bases and J shed 7 bases, with 9 bases lying between them. This chain's CDR3 is CAISESGASGYTF. CDR3 coding DNA: TGTGCCATCAGTGAGTCTGGGGCCTCTGGCTACACCTTC.

This clone appeared once. The rearrangement joins TRBV6-1 to TRBJ1-4; 8 positions match TRBD1. The CDR3 is 15 amino acids. With V trimmed by 2 bases and J by 8 bases, 7 bases remained unmatched. Germline assignment: CDR1 MNHNS and CDR2 SASEGT. DNA for the CDR3: TGTGCCAGCAGTGAACCAGACAGGGGAGGCGAAAAACTGTTTTTT. Protein sequence: CASSEPDRGGEKLFF.

The J gene is TRBJ2-7, the V gene TRBV28, with no clear D. Germline CDR1 MDHEN, CDR2 SYDVKM. V was cut by 4 bases and J by 2 bases, with 15 bases left in between. This CDR3 has 15 amino acids. CDR3 amino acids: CASSWDPSRPYEQYF. The CDR3 nucleotides read TGTGCCAGCAGTTGGGATCCCTCCCGCCCCTACGAGCAGTACTTC.

There are a few counts of this clone. The V call is TRBV7-3, the J call TRBJ2-7; D is undetermined. The CDR3 totals 13 residues. Deletions cut 4 bases from V and 7 bases from J, with 14 bases between. CDR1 and CDR2 (germline): SGHTA, FQGTGA. CDR3 amino acids: CASSSSPGGEQYF. DNA of the CDR3: TGTGCCAGCAGCTCCTCCCCCGGTGGGGAGCAGTACTTC.

This clone has a count of ten or more. The chain employs TRBV30 and TRBJ2-1; 8 bases agree with TRBD2. CDR1 GTSNPN and CDR2 SVGIG come from the germline V gene (reference sequence). Unmatched junction bases numbered 12, after V lost 4 bases and J lost 7 bases. This CDR3 spans 15 amino acids. The CDR3 DNA sequence: TGTGCCTGGAAAGACCCGGGACTAGATGGAAATGAGCAGTTCTTC. This codes for CAWKDPGLDGNEQFF.

The chain carries TRBV5-4 and TRBJ1-1; TRBD1 matches 7 bases. The J segment lost 5 bases and the V segment lost 3 bases, leaving 7 bases of the junction unmatched. CDR1 and CDR2 from the germline V gene are SGHNT and YYREEE (reference sequence). The CDR3 extends over 14 amino acids. The CDR3 loop is CASSSTQGKTEAFF. DNA for the CDR3: TGTGCCAGCAGCTCAACACAGGGGAAGACTGAAGCTTTCTTT.

This chain joins TRBV28 and TRBJ2-5, with TRBD2 matching over 11 bases. This CDR3 spans 14 amino acids. V was pared by 6 bases and J by 3 bases, with 3 bases of the junction left unmatched. Germline assignment: CDR1 MDHEN and CDR2 SYDVKM. The CDR3 loop reads CASSLLAGEETQYF. The CDR3 nucleotides are TGTGCCAGCAGCCTACTAGCGGGAGAAGAGACCCAGTACTTC.

The V gene is TRBV4-1, the J gene TRBJ1-5; tentative D call: TRBD1 (6 bases). The CDR3 totals 18 residues. Germline loops: CDR1 MGHRA, CDR2 YSYEKL. V dropped 4 bases and J dropped 2 bases, with 21 bases sitting between them. CDR3: CASSPYQQGAQGNQPQHF. For the CDR3, the DNA is TGCGCCAGCAGCCCCTACCAACAGGGCGCCCAAGGCAATCAGCCCCAGCATTTT.

The chain links TRBV30 to TRBJ1-5; D remains ambiguous. This CDR3 contains 14 residues. CDR1 GTSNPN and CDR2 SVGIG come from the germline V gene (reference sequence). The V end lost 0 bases, the J end lost 3 bases, and 9 bases lay between the germline ends. This CDR3 reads CAWSVSGLNQPQHF. CDR3 bases: TGTGCCTGGAGTGTTTCCGGTCTCAATCAGCCCCAGCATTTT.

This clone has a count of ten or more. The chain recombines TRBV30 with TRBJ1-1; perhaps TRBD1 as D (6 bases). V was shortened by 3 bases and J by 8 bases, with 16 bases between the two germline ends. The CDR3 contains 13 residues. Germline assignment: CDR1 GTSNPN and CDR2 SVGIG (reference sequence). The CDR3 spells CAWSAGDPPEAFF. Here the CDR3 DNA reads TGTGCCTGGAGCGCAGGGGATCCCCCCGAAGCTTTCTTT.

Comment on this clone: The sample contains more than one DNA sequence encoding this CDR3. The chain links TRBV5-1 to TRBJ1-4; D is possibly TRBD1 (5 bases). CDR3 length equals 14 residues. Trimming pared 0 bases from V and 2 bases from J, leaving 5 bases between. Germline V gives CDR1 SGHRS, CDR2 YFSETQ. The CDR3 coding sequence is TGCGCCAGCAGCTTGGGGGGGACTAATGAAAAACTGTTTTTT. As protein: CASSLGGTNEKLFF.

Here the CDR3 reads CASSVDREDTQYF. CDR3 in DNA: TGTGCCAGCAGTGTGGACAGGGAAGATACGCAGTATTTT. This chain uses TRBV2 with TRBJ2-3; 8 nucleotides agree with TRBD1. Germline CDR1 reads SNHLY; CDR2 reads FYNNEI. There are 13 residues in the CDR3. The ends lost 4 bases at V and 5 bases at J; junction bases unmatched: 2.